This T cell receptor (beta chain) is from a study of control samples from healthy donors and cancer patients. Germline CDR1 reads SNHLY; CDR2 reads FYNNEI. V lost 8 bases, J lost 3 bases, and 3 bases stayed unmatched. The CDR3 contains 14 residues. Method: immunoSEQ multiplex PCR; TCRdb's copy keeps in-frame clones and lacks some. Here the sample spans about 89,000 clones, under 90% being singletons. The receptor comes from a woman in her thirties or forties in good health. The specimen was blood. The V call is TRBV2, the J call TRBJ2-3; 12 bases align to TRBD2. The CDR3 DNA is TGTGCCAGCCTACTAGCGGGGGGTACAGATACGCAGTATTTT. Its translation: CASLLAGGTDTQYF.